This TCR beta chain was identified in a study of Graves' ophthalmopathy and Graves' hyperthyroidism. Trimming shortened V by 6 bases and J by 2 bases, and 14 bases separated the two germline ends. This CDR3 has 14 residues. Germline values: CDR1 MNHNY, CDR2 SVGAGI (reference sequence). In this sample, this clonotype turned up many times. Amplification of TCR beta CDR3 regions used RNA transcripts. A first-round RT-PCR used HTBI primers, followed by a second-round multiplex PCR. Via MiXCR, TCRdb re-called the multiplex PCR reads, giving one row per CDR3 protein. Of about 700,000 distinct CDR3 sequences listed, roughly 41% are singletons.

Sequenced: peripheral blood. This chain joins TRBV6-6 and TRBJ2-7, with D perhaps TRBD1 or TRBD2 (5 bases each). The sequence came from an adult man with Graves' ophthalmopathy. The CDR3 sequence: CASRTGTVTYEQYF. For the CDR3, the DNA is TGTGCCAGCAGGACCGGGACGGTCACCTACGAGCAGTACTTC.